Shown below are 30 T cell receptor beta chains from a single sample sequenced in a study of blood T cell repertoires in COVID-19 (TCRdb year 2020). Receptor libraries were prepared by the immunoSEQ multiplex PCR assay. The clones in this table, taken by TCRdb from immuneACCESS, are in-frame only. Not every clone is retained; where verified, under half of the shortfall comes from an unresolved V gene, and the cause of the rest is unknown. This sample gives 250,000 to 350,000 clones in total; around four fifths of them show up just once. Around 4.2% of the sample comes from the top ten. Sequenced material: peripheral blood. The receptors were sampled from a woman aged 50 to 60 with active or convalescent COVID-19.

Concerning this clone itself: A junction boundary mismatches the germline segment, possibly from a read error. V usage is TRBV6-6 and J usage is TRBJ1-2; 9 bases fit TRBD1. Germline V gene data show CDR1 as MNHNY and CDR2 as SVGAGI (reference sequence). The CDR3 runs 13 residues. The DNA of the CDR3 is TGTGCCAGCAGTTACACGACTTCCACCGGGACAGGGTTC. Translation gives CASSYTTSTGTGF.

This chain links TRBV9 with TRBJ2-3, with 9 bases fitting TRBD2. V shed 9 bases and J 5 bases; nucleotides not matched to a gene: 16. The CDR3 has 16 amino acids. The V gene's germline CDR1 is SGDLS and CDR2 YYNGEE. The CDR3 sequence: CATSMTAGGGRDTQYF. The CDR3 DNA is TGTGCCACCTCAATGACCGCGGGAGGGGGGAGAGATACGCAGTATTTT.

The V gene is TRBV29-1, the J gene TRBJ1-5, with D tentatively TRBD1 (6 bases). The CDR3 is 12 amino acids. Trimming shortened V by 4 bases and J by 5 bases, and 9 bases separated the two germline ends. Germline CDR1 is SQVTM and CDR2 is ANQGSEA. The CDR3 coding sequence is TGCAGCGTTGGGGACACGGATCAGCCCCAGCATTTT. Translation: CSVGDTDQPQHF.

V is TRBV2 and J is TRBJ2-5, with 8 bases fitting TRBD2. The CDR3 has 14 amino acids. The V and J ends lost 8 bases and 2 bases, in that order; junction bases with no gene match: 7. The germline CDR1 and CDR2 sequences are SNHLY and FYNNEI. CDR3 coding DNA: TGTGCCAGCCGTGGCGGGGGGTCTCAAGAGACCCAGTACTTC. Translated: CASRGGGSQETQYF.

CDR3 residues: CASSDARRGSYNEQFF. CDR3 DNA sequence: TGTGCCAGCAGTGATGCCCGACGGGGCTCCTACAATGAGCAGTTCTTC. The V and J genes are TRBV25-1 and TRBJ2-1, with D maybe TRBD2 (5 bases). This CDR3 is built from 16 residues. Trimming removed 3 bases at V and 0 bases at J, with 12 bases between. The germline V gene has CDR1 MGHDK and CDR2 SYGVNS. Together with reference TRBV25-1 and TRBJ2-1, the CDR3 gives the full variable domain: EADIYQTPRYLVIGTGKKITLECSQTMGHDKMYWYQQDPGMELHLIHYSYGVNSTEKGDLSSESTVSRIRTEHFPLTLESARPSHTSQYLCASSDARRGSYNEQFFGPGTRLTVL.

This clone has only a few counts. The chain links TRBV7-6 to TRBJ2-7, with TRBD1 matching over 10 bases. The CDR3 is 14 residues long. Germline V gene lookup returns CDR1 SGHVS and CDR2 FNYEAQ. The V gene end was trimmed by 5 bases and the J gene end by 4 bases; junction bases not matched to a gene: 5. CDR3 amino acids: CASSPRQGAYEQYF. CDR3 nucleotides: TGTGCCAGCAGCCCCCGACAGGGGGCTTACGAGCAGTACTTC.

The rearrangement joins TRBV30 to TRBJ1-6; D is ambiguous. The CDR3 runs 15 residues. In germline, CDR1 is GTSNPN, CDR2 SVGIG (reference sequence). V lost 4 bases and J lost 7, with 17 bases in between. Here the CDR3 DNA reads TGTGCCTGGAACTCCGGCGGCCTATTGAATTCACCCCTCCACTTT. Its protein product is CAWNSGGLLNSPLHF. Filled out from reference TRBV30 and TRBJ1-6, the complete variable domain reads SQTIHQWPATLVQPVGSPLSLECTVEGTSNPNLYWYRQAAGRGLQLLFYSVGIGQISSEVPQNLSASRPQDRQFILSSKKLLLSDSGFYLCAWNSGGLLNSPLHFGNGTRLTVT.

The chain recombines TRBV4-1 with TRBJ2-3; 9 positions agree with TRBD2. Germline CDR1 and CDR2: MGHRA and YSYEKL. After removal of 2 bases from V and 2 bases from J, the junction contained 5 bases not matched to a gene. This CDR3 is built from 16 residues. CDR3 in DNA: TGCGCCAGCAGCCAACGCCTAGCGGGAAACACAGATACGCAGTATTTT. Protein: CASSQRLAGNTDTQYF.

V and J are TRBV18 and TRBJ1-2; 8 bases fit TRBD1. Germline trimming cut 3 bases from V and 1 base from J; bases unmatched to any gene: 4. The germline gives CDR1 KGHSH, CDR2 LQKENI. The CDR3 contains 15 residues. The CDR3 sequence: CASSPGQGHNYGYTF. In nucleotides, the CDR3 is TGTGCCAGCTCACCCGGACAGGGCCATAACTATGGCTACACCTTC.

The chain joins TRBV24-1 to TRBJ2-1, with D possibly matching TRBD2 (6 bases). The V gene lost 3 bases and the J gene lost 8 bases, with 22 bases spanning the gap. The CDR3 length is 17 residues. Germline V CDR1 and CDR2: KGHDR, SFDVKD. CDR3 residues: CATSDRSTVEGRDEQFF. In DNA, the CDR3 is TGTGCCACCAGTGATCGCTCAACCGTGGAGGGCCGGGATGAGCAGTTCTTC.

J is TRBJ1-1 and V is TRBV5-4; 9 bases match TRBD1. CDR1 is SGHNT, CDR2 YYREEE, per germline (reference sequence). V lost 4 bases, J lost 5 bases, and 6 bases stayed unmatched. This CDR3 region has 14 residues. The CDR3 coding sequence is TGTGCCAGCAGCCCGACAGGGGGAGGGACTGAAGCTTTCTTT. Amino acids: CASSPTGGGTEAFF.

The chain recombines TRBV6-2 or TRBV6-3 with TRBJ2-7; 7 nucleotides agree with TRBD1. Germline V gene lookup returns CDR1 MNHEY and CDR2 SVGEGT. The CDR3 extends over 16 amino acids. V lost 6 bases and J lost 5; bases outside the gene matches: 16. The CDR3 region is CASRYTTGTPDDEQYF. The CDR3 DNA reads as TGTGCCAGCAGGTACACGACAGGGACGCCAGACGACGAGCAGTACTTC.

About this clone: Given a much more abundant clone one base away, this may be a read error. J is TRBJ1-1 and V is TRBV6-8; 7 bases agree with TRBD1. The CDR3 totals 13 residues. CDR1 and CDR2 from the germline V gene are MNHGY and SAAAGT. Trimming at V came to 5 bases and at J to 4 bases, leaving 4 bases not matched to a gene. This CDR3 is CASSVTGATEAFF. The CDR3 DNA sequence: TGTGCCAGCAGTGTCACAGGGGCCACTGAAGCTTTCTTT.

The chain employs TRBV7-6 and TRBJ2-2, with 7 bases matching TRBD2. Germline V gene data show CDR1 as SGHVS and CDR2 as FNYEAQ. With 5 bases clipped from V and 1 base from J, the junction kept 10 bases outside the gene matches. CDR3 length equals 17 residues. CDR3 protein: CASSPVGGNRNTGELFF. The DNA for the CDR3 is TGTGCCAGCAGCCCTGTGGGAGGGAATAGGAACACCGGGGAGCTGTTTTTT.

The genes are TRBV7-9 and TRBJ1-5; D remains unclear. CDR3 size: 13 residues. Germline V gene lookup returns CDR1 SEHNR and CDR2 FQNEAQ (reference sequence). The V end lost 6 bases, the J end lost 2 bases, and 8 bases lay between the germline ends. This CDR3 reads CASSYYGNQPQHF. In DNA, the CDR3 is TGTGCCAGCAGTTATTATGGCAATCAGCCCCAGCATTTT.

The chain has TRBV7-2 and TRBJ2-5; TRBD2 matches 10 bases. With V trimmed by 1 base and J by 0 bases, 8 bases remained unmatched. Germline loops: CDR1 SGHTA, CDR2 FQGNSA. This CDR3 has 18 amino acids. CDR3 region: CASSLGLAGAPYQETQYF. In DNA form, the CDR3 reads TGTGCCAGCAGCTTAGGGCTAGCGGGAGCCCCGTACCAAGAGACCCAGTACTTC.

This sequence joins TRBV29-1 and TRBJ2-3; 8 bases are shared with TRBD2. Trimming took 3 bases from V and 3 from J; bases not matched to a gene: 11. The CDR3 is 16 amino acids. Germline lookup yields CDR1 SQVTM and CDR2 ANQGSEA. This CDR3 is CSVEVGAGGWTDTQYF. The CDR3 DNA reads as TGCAGCGTTGAGGTTGGGGCGGGAGGTTGGACAGATACGCAGTATTTT.

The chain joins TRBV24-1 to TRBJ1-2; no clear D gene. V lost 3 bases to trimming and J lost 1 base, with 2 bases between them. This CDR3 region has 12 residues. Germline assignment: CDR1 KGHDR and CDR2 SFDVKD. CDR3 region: CATSDRNYGYTF. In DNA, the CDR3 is TGTGCCACCAGTGATCGTAACTATGGCTACACCTTC.

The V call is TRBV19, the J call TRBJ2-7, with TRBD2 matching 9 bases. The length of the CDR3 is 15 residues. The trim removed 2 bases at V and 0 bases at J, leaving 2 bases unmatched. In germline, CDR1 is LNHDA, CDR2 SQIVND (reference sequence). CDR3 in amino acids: CASSILAGDSYEQYF. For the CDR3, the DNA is TGTGCCAGTAGTATATTAGCGGGAGACTCCTACGAGCAGTACTTC.

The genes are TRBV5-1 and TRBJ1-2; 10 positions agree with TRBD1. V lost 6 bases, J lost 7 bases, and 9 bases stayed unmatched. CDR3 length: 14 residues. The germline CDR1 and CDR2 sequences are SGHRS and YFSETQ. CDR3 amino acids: CASKDPGQGSGYTF. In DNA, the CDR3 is TGCGCCAGCAAAGACCCGGGACAGGGGTCTGGCTACACCTTC. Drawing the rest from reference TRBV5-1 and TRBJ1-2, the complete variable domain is KAGVTQTPRYLIKTRGQQVTLSCSPISGHRSVSWYQQTPGQGLQFLFEYFSETQRNKGNFPGRFSGRQFSNSRSEMNVSTLELGDSALYLCASKDPGQGSGYTFGSGTRLTVV.

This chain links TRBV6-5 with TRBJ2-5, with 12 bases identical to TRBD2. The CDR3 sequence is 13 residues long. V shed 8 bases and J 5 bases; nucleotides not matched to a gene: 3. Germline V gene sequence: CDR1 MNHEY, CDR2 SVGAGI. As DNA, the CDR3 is TGTGCCAGCCAACTAGCGGGAGGTGAGACCCAGTACTTC. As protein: CASQLAGGETQYF.

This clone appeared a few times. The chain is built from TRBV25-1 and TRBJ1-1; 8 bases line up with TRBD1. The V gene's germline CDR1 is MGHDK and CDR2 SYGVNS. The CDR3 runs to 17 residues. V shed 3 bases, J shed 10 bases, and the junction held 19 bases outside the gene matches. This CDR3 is CASSDGGLARGQGAAFF. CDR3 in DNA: TGTGCCAGCAGTGACGGCGGCCTCGCTCGTGGACAGGGTGCAGCTTTCTTT.

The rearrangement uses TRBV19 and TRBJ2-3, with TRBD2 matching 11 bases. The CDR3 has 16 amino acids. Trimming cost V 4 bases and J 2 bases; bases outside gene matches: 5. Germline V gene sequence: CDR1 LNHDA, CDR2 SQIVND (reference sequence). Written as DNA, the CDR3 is TGTGCCAGTAGTAACTGGGGACTAGCGGTCACAGATACGCAGTATTTT. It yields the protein CASSNWGLAVTDTQYF. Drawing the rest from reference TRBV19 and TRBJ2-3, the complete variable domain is DGGITQSPKYLFRKEGQNVTLSCEQNLNHDAMYWYRQDPGQGLRLIYYSQIVNDFQKGDIAEGYSVSREKKESFPLTVTSAQKNPTAFYLCASSNWGLAVTDTQYFGPGTRLTVL.

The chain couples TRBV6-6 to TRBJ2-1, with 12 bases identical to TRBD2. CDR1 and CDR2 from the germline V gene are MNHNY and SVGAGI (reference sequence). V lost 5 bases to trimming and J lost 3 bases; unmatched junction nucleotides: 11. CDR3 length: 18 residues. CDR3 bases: TGTGCCAGCAGTCGAACCGGACTAGCGGGAAAGAACTACAATGAGCAGTTCTTC. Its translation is CASSRTGLAGKNYNEQFF.

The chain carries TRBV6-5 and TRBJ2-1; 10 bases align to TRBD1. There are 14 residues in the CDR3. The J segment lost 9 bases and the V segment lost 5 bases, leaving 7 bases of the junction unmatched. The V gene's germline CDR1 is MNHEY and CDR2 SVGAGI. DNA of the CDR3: TGTGCCAGCAGTAAGCCGGGACAGGGGTCTGAGCAGTTCTTC. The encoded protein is CASSKPGQGSEQFF.

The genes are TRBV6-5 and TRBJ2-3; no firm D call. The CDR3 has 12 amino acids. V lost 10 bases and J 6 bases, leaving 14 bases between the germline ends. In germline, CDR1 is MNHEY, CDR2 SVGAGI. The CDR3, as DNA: TGTGCCATTTGGGCCCTATCCGATACGCAGTATTTT. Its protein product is CAIWALSDTQYF.

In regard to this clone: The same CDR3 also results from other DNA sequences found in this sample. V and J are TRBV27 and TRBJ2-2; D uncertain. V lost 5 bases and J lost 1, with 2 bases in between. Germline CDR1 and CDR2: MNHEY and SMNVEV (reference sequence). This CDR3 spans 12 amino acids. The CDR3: CASSLNTGELFF. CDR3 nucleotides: TGTGCCAGCAGTCTGAACACCGGGGAGCTGTTTTTT.

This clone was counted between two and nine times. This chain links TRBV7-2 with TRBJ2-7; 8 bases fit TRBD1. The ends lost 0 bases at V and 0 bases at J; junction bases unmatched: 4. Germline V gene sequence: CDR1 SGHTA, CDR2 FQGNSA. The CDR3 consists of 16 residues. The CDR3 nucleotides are TGTGCCAGCAGCTTAGCGAGGACAGGGAACTCCTACGAGCAGTACTTC. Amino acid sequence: CASSLARTGNSYEQYF.

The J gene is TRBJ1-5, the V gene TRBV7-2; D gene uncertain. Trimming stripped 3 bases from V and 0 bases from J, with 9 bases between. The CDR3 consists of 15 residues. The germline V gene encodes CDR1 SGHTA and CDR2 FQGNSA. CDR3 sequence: CASSLVQISNQPQHF. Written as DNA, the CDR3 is TGTGCCAGCAGCTTGGTACAAATTAGCAATCAGCCCCAGCATTTT.

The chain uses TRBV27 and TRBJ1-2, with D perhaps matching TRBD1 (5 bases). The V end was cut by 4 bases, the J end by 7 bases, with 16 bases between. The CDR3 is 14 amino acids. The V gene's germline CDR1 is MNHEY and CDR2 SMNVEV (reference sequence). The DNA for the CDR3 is TGTGCCAGCAGTTATTCGGGGGGAGGAGGTGGCTACACCTTC. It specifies CASSYSGGGGGYTF.